The 14 T cell receptor beta chains in this list originate from one sample, sequenced in a study of human T cells and chemical hapten exposure. From the RACE reads, TCRdb called clonotypes with MiXCR, one entry per CDR3 protein. This table has fewer than 80,000 distinct CDR3 sequences, about 9.4% appearing once. Time point in this sample: patch test 2, 6 weeks after DPC sensitization. Treatment specified: therapeutic diphenylcyclopropenone sensitization with weekly scalp DPC. Sequencing was performed on whole blood, taken in connection with sensitization to the hapten diphenylcyclopropenone (DPC). These receptors were obtained from a woman aged 50 to 65 with alopecia areata. Some clones in this sample may be carry-over from other donors' samples.

About this clonotype itself: A much larger clone differs from this one at a single base, so this may be a read error. The chain recombines TRBV15 with TRBJ1-4; no firm D call. CDR3 length: 13 amino acids. Germline CDR1 is LNHNV and CDR2 is YYDKDF (reference sequence). CDR3 DNA sequence: TGTGCCACCAGCAAGGGCCCGAATGAAAAACCGTTTTTT. Its translation is CATSKGPNEKPFF.

This clonotype was seen ten or more times. The V gene is TRBV19, the J gene TRBJ2-3; 11 nucleotides match TRBD1. The CDR3 runs 17 residues. The ends lost 4 bases at V and 6 bases at J; junction bases unmatched: 12. The V gene's germline CDR1 is LNHDA and CDR2 SQIVND (reference sequence). Here the CDR3 reads CASSTRTDRGPSDTQYF. The CDR3 coding sequence is TGTGCCAGTAGTACACGAACGGACAGGGGGCCGAGTGATACGCAGTATTTT.

The V and J genes are TRBV29-1 and TRBJ1-4; 8 bases map to TRBD1. The germline CDR1 and CDR2 sequences are SQVTM and ANQGSEA. Trimming took 6 bases from V and 8 from J; bases not matched to a gene: 2. CDR3 size: 11 residues. CDR3 nucleotides: TGCAGCGTACAGGGGGGCGAAAAACTGTTTTTT. Translated, it gives CSVQGGEKLFF.

There are many counts of this clonotype. The chain is built from TRBV19 and TRBJ2-5, with TRBD2 matching over 8 bases. The CDR3 length is 13 residues. V shed 8 bases, J shed 6 bases, and the junction held 8 bases outside the gene matches. Germline V lookup: CDR1 LNHDA, CDR2 SQIVND (reference sequence). CDR3 DNA: TGTGCCAGTGGGAGCGGGAGTCTACAGACCCAGTACTTC. It yields the protein CASGSGSLQTQYF.

V is TRBV6-5 and J is TRBJ2-1; perhaps TRBD2 as D (7 bases). V lost 0 bases, J lost 9 bases, and 12 bases lay in between. Germline lookup yields CDR1 MNHEY and CDR2 SVGAGI. This CDR3 has 14 residues. The CDR3 sequence is CASSYSGGAGEQFF. CDR3 in DNA: TGTGCCAGCAGTTACTCGGGGGGGGCAGGTGAGCAGTTCTTC.

This clonotype was seen a few times. This rearrangement joins TRBV6-5 to TRBJ1-5; 7 bases are a match to TRBD1. Germline trimming cut 5 bases from V and 7 bases from J; bases unmatched to any gene: 8. The CDR3 has 14 amino acids. The germline gives CDR1 MNHEY, CDR2 SVGAGI. The CDR3 bases are TGTGCCAGCAGTAAAGACAGGGTAGGCCAGCCCCAGCATTTT. Protein product: CASSKDRVGQPQHF.

This clonotype was seen at least ten times. V and J are TRBV5-6 and TRBJ2-1; D remains unclear. The V and J ends lost 6 bases and 4 bases respectively, with 14 bases between them. The germline CDR1 and CDR2 sequences are SGHDT and YYEEEE. CDR3 size: 14 residues. CDR3: CASTDTKRYNEQFF. For the CDR3, the DNA is TGTGCCAGCACCGACACGAAAAGATACAATGAGCAGTTCTTC.

This clonotype came up many times. CDR3 sequence: CATSRVRPGTYNEQFF. In nucleotides, the CDR3 is TGTGCCACCAGCAGAGTGAGGCCCGGAACCTACAATGAGCAGTTCTTC. This rearrangement joins TRBV15 to TRBJ2-1; D gene unclear. CDR1 and CDR2 (germline): LNHNV, YYDKDF (reference sequence). This CDR3 contains 16 residues. Trimming removed 1 base at V and 2 bases at J, with 12 bases between. The variable domain in full, with the rest retrieved from reference TRBV15 and TRBJ2-1, is DAMVIQNPRYQVTQFGKPVTLSCSQTLNHNVMYWYQQKSSQAPKLLFHYYDKDFNNEADTPDNFQSRRPNTSFCFLDIRSPGLGDTAMYLCATSRVRPGTYNEQFFGPGTRLTVL.

This clonotype was observed a few times. V gene TRBV12-3 or TRBV12-4 combines with J gene TRBJ1-1, with a possible D match to TRBD1 (6 bases). The length of the CDR3 is 15 residues. V shed 4 bases and J shed 5 bases, with 17 bases lying between them. The CDR3 is CASSWGGGAATEAFF. CDR3 DNA sequence: TGTGCCAGCAGTTGGGGAGGGGGGGCCGCAACTGAAGCTTTCTTT.

CDR3 sequence (DNA): TGTGCCAGCAGCAAAAAACTTCCGAGCTCCTACGAGCAGTACTTC. It translates to CASSKKLPSSYEQYF. This rearrangement joins TRBV7-6 to TRBJ2-7; no firm D call. This CDR3 spans 15 amino acids. Trimming removed 5 bases at V and 0 bases at J, with 14 bases between. The V gene's germline CDR1 is SGHVS and CDR2 FNYEAQ.

About this clonotype: A read error may explain this, as a much larger clone is one base away. The chain uses TRBV9 and TRBJ2-1; TRBD1 matches 9 bases. The CDR3 runs 15 residues. Germline CDR1 SGDLS, CDR2 YYNGEE. The junction had 8 bases not matched to a gene; V was cut back by 2 bases and J by 8 bases. Written as DNA, the CDR3 is TGTGCCAGCAGCGTCGACAGGGGGATAGCCGATGAGCAGTTCTTC. Protein: CASSVDRGIADEQFF.

The V call is TRBV6-1, the J call TRBJ1-3; D remains ambiguous. CDR1 is MNHNS, CDR2 SASEGT, per germline. The CDR3 is made up of 14 amino acids. V was shortened by 6 bases and J by 0 bases, with 9 bases between the two germline ends. The CDR3 sequence is CASRIQSSGNTIYF. The CDR3 DNA sequence: TGTGCCAGCAGAATACAGAGCTCTGGAAACACCATATATTTT.

The gene calls are TRBV20-1 and TRBJ1-4, with D uncertain. The germline CDR1 and CDR2 sequences are DFQATT and SNEGSKA (reference sequence). This CDR3 contains 14 residues. Trimming took 0 bases from V and 7 from J, leaving 12 bases between them. The CDR3 loop is CSARDPRGSEKLFF. CDR3 DNA: TGCAGTGCTAGAGACCCGCGAGGGAGTGAAAAACTGTTTTTT.

The chain is built from TRBV20-1 and TRBJ2-1, with a weak D call TRBD2 (5 bases). Trimming took off 8 bases at V and 5 bases at J, with 10 bases between the two ends. Germline CDR1 DFQATT, CDR2 SNEGSKA (reference sequence). This CDR3 has 11 amino acids. CDR3 in DNA: TGCAGTTCAAGAGCGGACAATGAGCAGTTCTTC. This sequence encodes CSSRADNEQFF.